Following are 20 T cell receptor beta chains from one sample sequenced in a study of blood T cells in healthy people across ages. Then a second PCR, running about 6 to 12 cycles, was carried out with a sample-barcoded 5' primer and a J-beta primer mix. TCRdb re-analysed the 5' RACE reads in MiXCR, keeping a single row per CDR3 protein. The sample lists approximately 820,000 distinct CDR3 sequences, about 42% seen once, with around 18% in the top ten. The sample taken for sequencing was blood. These receptors all come from a man aged 55 to 70 in good health.

This clonotype has only a few counts. The V and J genes are TRBV7-3 and TRBJ2-1; weak D call: TRBD2 (6 bases). This CDR3 is 13 amino acids long. Germline V CDR1 and CDR2: SGHTA, FQGTGA. Between the trimmed V and J ends, which lost 4 bases and 7 bases, there was a span of 11 bases. CDR3 protein: CASSSELANEQFF. For the CDR3, the DNA is TGTGCCAGCAGCTCAGAGCTAGCGAATGAGCAGTTCTTC.

This clonotype occurred a few times. At one end, the junction sequence differs from germline, possibly due to a read error. The chain links TRBV7-9 to TRBJ2-7; D tentatively fits TRBD1 or TRBD2 (5 bases each). The CDR3 is made up of 13 amino acids. Per germline, CDR1 SEHNR and CDR2 FQNEAQ (reference sequence). CDR3 nucleotides: TGTGCCAGCAGCACCGGGACCTCCGACGAGCAGTACTTC. The encoded protein is CASSTGTSDEQYF.

This rearrangement joins TRBV12-3 or TRBV12-4 to TRBJ2-3, with D maybe TRBD2 (5 bases). Between the trimmed V and J ends, which lost 5 bases and 5 bases, there was a span of 11 bases. The CDR3 is made up of 13 amino acids. For the CDR3, the DNA is TGTGCCAGCAGTCGGGATCGGGGAGATACGCAGTATTTT. Translated, it gives CASSRDRGDTQYF.

This chain connects TRBV20-1 to TRBJ2-7, with D uncertain. Trimming left V 5 bases short and J 6 bases short, with 14 bases between. The germline V gene encodes CDR1 DFQATT and CDR2 SNEGSKA (reference sequence). This CDR3 spans 12 amino acids. CDR3 sequence (DNA): TGCAGTGCTCGCAGAGTCTCTTCCGAGCAGTACTTC. It codes for CSARRVSSEQYF.

The rearrangement uses TRBV7-3 and TRBJ2-3; the match to TRBD2 covers 7 bases. Germline values: CDR1 SGHTA, CDR2 FQGTGA. CDR3 length equals 17 residues. Trimming cost V 2 bases and J 6 bases; bases outside gene matches: 14. The CDR3 DNA follows: TGTGCCAGCAGCTTAGGAGGACTAGGCCCTAGTACTGATACGCAGTATTTT. It translates to CASSLGGLGPSTDTQYF.

This chain links TRBV6-1 with TRBJ2-3; no clear D gene. Germline V gives CDR1 MNHNS, CDR2 SASEGT. The CDR3 totals 18 residues. The V and J ends lost 6 bases and 1 base respectively, with 23 bases between them. CDR3 sequence: CASSRIILVAVGTDTQYF. The DNA for the CDR3 is TGTGCCAGCAGCCGTATAATCTTAGTGGCTGTAGGCACAGATACGCAGTATTTT.

This clonotype showed up just a few times. The gene calls are TRBV7-2 and TRBJ1-2; 12 nucleotides line up with TRBD1. The V gene end was trimmed by 1 base and the J gene end by 2 bases; junction bases not matched to a gene: 5. This CDR3 spans 17 amino acids. The germline V gene encodes CDR1 SGHTA and CDR2 FQGNSA. The CDR3 loop is CASSLVGQGAGNYGYTF. In DNA, the CDR3 is TGTGCCAGCAGCTTAGTGGGACAGGGGGCGGGGAACTATGGCTACACCTTC.

This chain uses TRBV9 with TRBJ2-7; 8 bases fit TRBD2. Germline V CDR1 and CDR2: SGDLS, YYNGEE. Losses at the gene ends were 1 base for V and 7 bases for J; bases not matched to a gene: 10. The CDR3 extends over 15 amino acids. CDR3 sequence: CASSVKSGGINEQYF. CDR3 nucleotides: TGTGCCAGCAGCGTAAAAAGCGGGGGAATTAATGAGCAGTACTTC.

This rearrangement joins TRBV12-3 or TRBV12-4 to TRBJ2-7, with 8 nucleotides matching TRBD2. This CDR3 has 15 residues. With 6 bases clipped from V and 1 base from J, the junction kept 8 bases outside the gene matches. The CDR3, as DNA: TGTGCCAGCAGGGCCGCGGGGGGAGGGTCCTACGAGCAGTACTTC. Its protein product is CASRAAGGGSYEQYF.

The rearrangement joins TRBV7-2 to TRBJ2-3; D gene unclear. The CDR3 totals 13 residues. Germline CDR1 is SGHTA and CDR2 is FQGNSA. Between the trimmed V and J ends, which lost 1 base and 9 bases, there was a span of 11 bases. This CDR3 reads CASSLDPRNTQYF. DNA for the CDR3: TGTGCCAGCAGCTTAGATCCGAGGAACACGCAGTATTTT. Looking up the rest from reference TRBV7-2 and TRBJ2-3 gives the full variable domain: GAGVSQSPSNKVTEKGKDVELRCDPISGHTALYWYRQSLGQGLEFLIYFQGNSAPDKSGLPSDRFSAERTGGSVSTLTIQRTQQEDSAVYLCASSLDPRNTQYFGPGTRLTVL.

The chain combines TRBV20-1 with TRBJ2-7, with D possibly matching TRBD2 (7 bases). V lost 2 bases, J lost 2 bases, and 16 bases lay in between. Germline values: CDR1 DFQATT, CDR2 SNEGSKA (reference sequence). CDR3 length equals 15 residues. The CDR3 sequence is CSARPITGTTYEQYF. The CDR3 nucleotides read TGCAGTGCTAGACCTATTACAGGGACTACCTACGAGCAGTACTTC.

V is TRBV2 and J is TRBJ2-1; D remains unclear. The J call may be in error: the DNA end matches TRBJ2-7 better. Germline loops: CDR1 SNHLY, CDR2 FYNNEI. The CDR3 length is 12 residues. CDR3 sequence: CASSVSPNEQYF. CDR3 in DNA: TGTGCCAGCAGTGTATCTCCAAACGAGCAGTACTTC.

The rearrangement links TRBV4-1 to TRBJ2-1, with a tentative D call TRBD1 (6 bases). The ends were cut back, 4 bases at V and 4 bases at J, with 20 bases in the middle. This CDR3 comprises 17 residues. From germline, CDR1 is MGHRA and CDR2 YSYEKL. CDR3 nucleotide sequence: TGCGCCAGCAGCCCCCGATATGGGGACAAACGGTACAATGAGCAGTTCTTC. The encoded protein is CASSPRYGDKRYNEQFF.

The rearrangement uses TRBV12-3 or TRBV12-4 and TRBJ1-1; tentatively, D is TRBD1 (6 bases). Trimming removed 5 bases from V and 3 bases from J, with 10 bases in between. CDR3 size: 13 residues. The CDR3 DNA reads as TGTGCCAGCAGTGTAGGGGGTTACACTGAAGCTTTCTTT. Translating it yields CASSVGGYTEAFF.

A note on this clonotype: A clone one base away is much larger, so this may be a read error. This rearrangement joins TRBV9 to TRBJ1-2, with D unclear. V gave up 4 bases and J gave up 11 bases, with 15 bases separating them. The CDR3 extends over 12 amino acids. Germline V gene sequence: CDR1 SGDLS, CDR2 YYNGEE. The CDR3, as DNA: TGTGCCAGCAGCTTCCCCAAAGTTTCGTACACCTTC. The encoded protein is CASSFPKVSYTF.

In its sample, this clonotype was seen a few times. The chain recombines TRBV7-2 with TRBJ2-1, with D unresolved. V was pared by 1 base and J by 0 bases, with 10 bases between. Germline V lookup: CDR1 SGHTA, CDR2 FQGNSA. This CDR3 has 16 amino acids. The CDR3 DNA reads as TGTGCCAGCAGCTTAGTATGGGGTGGCTCCTACAATGAGCAGTTCTTC. It codes for CASSLVWGGSYNEQFF.

The V and J genes are TRBV2 and TRBJ2-5; 10 bases align to TRBD2. The germline V gene has CDR1 SNHLY and CDR2 FYNNEI. V dropped 6 bases and J dropped 1; count of bases not matched to a gene: 11. CDR3 length equals 17 residues. The chain's CDR3 is CASRKSSGGSIQETQYF. The CDR3 DNA is TGTGCCAGCAGAAAATCTAGCGGGGGCAGTATCCAAGAGACCCAGTACTTC. Drawing the rest from reference TRBV2 and TRBJ2-5, the complete variable domain is EPEVTQTPSHQVTQMGQEVILRCVPISNHLYFYWYRQILGQKVEFLVSFYNNEISEKSEIFDDQFSVERPDGSNFTLKIRSTKLEDSAMYFCASRKSSGGSIQETQYFGPGTRLLVL.

This clonotype was seen once. V is TRBV7-2 and J is TRBJ1-2, with TRBD1 matching 7 bases. Germline CDR1 SGHTA, CDR2 FQGNSA. The CDR3 consists of 15 residues. V was clipped by 4 bases and J by 3 bases; unmatched bases: 8. CDR3 coding DNA: TGTGCCAGCAGCTACCGGGACAGCAACTACTATGGCTACACCTTC. Encoded protein: CASSYRDSNYYGYTF.

Here the CDR3 DNA reads TGCAGCGTTGATAAACAGGGTCAGGAGACCCAGTACTTC. It encodes CSVDKQGQETQYF. The chain recombines TRBV29-1 with TRBJ2-5, with D tentatively TRBD1 (6 bases). The CDR3 extends over 13 amino acids. V lost 3 bases, J lost 5 bases, and 13 bases lay in between. Germline CDR1 and CDR2: SQVTM and ANQGSEA. Full variable domain (outside the CDR3, taken from reference TRBV29-1 and TRBJ2-5): SAVISQKPSRDICQRGTSLTIQCQVDSQVTMMFWYRQQPGQSLTLIATANQGSEATYESGFVIDKFPISRPNLTFSTLTVSNMSPEDSSIYLCSVDKQGQETQYFGPGTRLLVL.

The rearrangement links TRBV6-1 to TRBJ1-2; weak D call: TRBD1 (6 bases). This CDR3 comprises 13 residues. Trimming stripped 3 bases from V and 5 bases from J, with 10 bases between. Per germline, CDR1 MNHNS and CDR2 SASEGT. The CDR3 region is CASSDRGRYGYTF. As DNA, the CDR3 is TGTGCCAGCAGTGATCGGGGGCGGTATGGCTACACCTTC.